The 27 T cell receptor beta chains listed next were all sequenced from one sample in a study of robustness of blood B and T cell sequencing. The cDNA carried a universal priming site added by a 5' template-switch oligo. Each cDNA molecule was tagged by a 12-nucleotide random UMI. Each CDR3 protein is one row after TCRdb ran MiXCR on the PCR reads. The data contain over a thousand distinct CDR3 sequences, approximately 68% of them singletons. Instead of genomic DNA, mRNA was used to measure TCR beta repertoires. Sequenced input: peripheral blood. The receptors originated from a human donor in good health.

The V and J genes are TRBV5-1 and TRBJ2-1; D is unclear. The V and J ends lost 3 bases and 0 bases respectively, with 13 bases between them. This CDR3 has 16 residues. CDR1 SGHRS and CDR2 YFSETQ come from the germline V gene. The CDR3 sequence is CASSYTGSYSYNEQFF. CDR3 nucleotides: TGCGCCAGCAGCTACACGGGCAGCTACTCCTACAATGAGCAGTTCTTC.

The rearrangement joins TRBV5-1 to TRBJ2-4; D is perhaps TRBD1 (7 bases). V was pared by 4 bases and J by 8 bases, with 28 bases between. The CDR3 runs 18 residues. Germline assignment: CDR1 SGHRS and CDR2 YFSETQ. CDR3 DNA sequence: TGCGCCAGCAGCCTGGAGGGACAGTTTGCTTTAAGGGGGGACATTCAGTACTTC. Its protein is CASSLEGQFALRGDIQYF.

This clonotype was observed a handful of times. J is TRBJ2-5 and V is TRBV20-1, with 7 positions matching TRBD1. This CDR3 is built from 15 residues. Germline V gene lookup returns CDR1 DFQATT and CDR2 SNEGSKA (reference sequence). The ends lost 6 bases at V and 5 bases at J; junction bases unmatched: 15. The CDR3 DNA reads TGCAGTGCCATCGCCCTGAGGGGGCAGGGCGAGACCCAGTACTTC. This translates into CSAIALRGQGETQYF.

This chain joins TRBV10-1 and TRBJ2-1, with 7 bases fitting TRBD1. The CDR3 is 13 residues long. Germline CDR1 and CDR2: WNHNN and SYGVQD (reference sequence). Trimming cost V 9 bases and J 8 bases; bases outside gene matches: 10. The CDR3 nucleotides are TGCGCCAGTTCGGGACAGATCTCCGATGAGCAGTTCTTC. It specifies CASSGQISDEQFF.

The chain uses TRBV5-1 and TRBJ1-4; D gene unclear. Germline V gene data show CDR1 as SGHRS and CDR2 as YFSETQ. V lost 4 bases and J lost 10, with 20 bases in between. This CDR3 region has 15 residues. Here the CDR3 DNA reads TGCGCCAGCAGCCGAAATGACCAGGATAGCCGAAAACTGTTTTTT. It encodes CASSRNDQDSRKLFF.

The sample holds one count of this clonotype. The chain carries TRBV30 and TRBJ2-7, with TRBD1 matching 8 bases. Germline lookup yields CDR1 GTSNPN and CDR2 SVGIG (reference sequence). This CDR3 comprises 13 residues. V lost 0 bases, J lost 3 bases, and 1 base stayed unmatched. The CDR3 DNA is TGTGCCTGGAGTGTTGGACAGGGCTACGAGCAGTACTTC. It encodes CAWSVGQGYEQYF.

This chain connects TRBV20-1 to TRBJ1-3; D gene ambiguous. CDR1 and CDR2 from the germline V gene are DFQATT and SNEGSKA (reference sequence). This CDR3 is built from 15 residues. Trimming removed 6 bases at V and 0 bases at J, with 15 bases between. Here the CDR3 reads CSARPTPSSGNTIYF. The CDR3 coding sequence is TGCAGTGCGAGACCTACACCGAGCTCTGGAAACACCATATATTTT.

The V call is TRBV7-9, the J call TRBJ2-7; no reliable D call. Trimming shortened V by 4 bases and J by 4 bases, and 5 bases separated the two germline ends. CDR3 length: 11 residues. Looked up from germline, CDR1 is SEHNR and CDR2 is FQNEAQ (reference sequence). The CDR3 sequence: CASSSDYEQYF. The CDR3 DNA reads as TGTGCCAGCAGCTCAGATTACGAGCAGTACTTC. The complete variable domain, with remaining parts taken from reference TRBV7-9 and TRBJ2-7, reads DTGVSQNPRHKITKRGQNVTFRCDPISEHNRLYWYRQTLGQGPEFLTYFQNEAQLEKSRLLSDRFSAERPKGSFSTLEIQRTEQGDSAMYLCASSSDYEQYFGPGTRLTVT.

CDR3 amino acids: CASNKGTVTGELFF. The CDR3 nucleotides read TGTGCCAGCAACAAGGGGACAGTTACCGGGGAGCTGTTTTTT. The rearrangement joins TRBV2 to TRBJ2-2, with 7 bases lining up with TRBD1. CDR1 SNHLY and CDR2 FYNNEI come from the germline V gene. J was trimmed by 5 bases and V by 7 bases; bases with no gene match: 7. The CDR3 runs to 14 residues. The full variable domain, in which reference TRBV2 and TRBJ2-2 provide the parts outside the CDR3, is EPEVTQTPSHQVTQMGQEVILRCVPISNHLYFYWYRQILGQKVEFLVSFYNNEISEKSEIFDDQFSVERPDGSNFTLKIRSTKLEDSAMYFCASNKGTVTGELFFGEGSRLTVL.

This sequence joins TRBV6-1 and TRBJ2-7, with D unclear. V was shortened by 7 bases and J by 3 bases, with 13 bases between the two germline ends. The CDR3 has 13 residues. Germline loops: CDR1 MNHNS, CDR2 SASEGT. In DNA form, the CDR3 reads TGTGCCAGCAAAGGAAACGAGTTCTACGAGCAGTACTTC. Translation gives CASKGNEFYEQYF.

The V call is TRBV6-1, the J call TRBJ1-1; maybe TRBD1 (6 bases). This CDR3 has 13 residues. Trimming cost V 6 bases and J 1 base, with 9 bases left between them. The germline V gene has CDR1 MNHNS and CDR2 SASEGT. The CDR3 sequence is CASRTRGNTEAFF. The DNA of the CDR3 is TGTGCCAGCAGGACCAGGGGGAACACTGAAGCTTTCTTT.

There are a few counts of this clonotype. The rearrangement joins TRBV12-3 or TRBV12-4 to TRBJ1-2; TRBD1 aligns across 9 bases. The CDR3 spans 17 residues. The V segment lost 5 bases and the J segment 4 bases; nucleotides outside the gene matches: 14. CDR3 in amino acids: CASSRRTGATGPYGYTF. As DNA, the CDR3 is TGTGCCAGCAGTCGACGGACAGGGGCCACCGGCCCCTATGGCTACACCTTC.

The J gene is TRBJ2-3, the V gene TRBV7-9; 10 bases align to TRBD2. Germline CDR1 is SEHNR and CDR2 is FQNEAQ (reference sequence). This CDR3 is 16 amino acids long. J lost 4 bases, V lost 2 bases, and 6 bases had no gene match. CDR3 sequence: CASSLIGAGGPDTQYF. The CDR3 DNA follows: TGTGCCAGCAGCTTAATTGGAGCGGGGGGGCCAGATACGCAGTATTTT.

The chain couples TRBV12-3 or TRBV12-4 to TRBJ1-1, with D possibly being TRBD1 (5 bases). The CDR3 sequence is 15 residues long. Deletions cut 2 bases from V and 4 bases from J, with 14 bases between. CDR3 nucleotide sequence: TGTGCCAGCAGTTTATTCGTAGGGGAGAGCACTGAAGCTTTCTTT. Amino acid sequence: CASSLFVGESTEAFF.

The CDR3 sequence: CATSRDLSSSGNTIYF. The CDR3 DNA reads as TGTGCCACCAGCAGAGATTTAAGTAGCTCTGGAAACACCATATATTTT. The V gene is TRBV15, the J gene TRBJ1-3; no definite D call. V was trimmed by 0 bases and J by 0 bases, leaving 9 bases between them. Germline V gene lookup returns CDR1 LNHNV and CDR2 YYDKDF (reference sequence). The CDR3 spans 16 residues.

CDR3 bases: TGCGCCAGCAGCAGGACGATGCAAACAGGGGTTGGGGATAGCAATCAGCCCCAGCATTTT. Translated: CASSRTMQTGVGDSNQPQHF. The chain employs TRBV4-1 and TRBJ1-5; 7 bases are a match to TRBD1. The J segment lost 0 bases and the V segment lost 5 bases, leaving 19 bases of the junction unmatched. CDR3 length: 20 residues. Germline CDR1 and CDR2: MGHRA and YSYEKL.

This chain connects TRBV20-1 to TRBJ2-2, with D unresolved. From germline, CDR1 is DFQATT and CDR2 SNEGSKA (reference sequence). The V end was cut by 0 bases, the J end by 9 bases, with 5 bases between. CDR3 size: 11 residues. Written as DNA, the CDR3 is TGCAGTGCTAGAGATACTAGGGAGCTGTTTTTT. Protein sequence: CSARDTRELFF.

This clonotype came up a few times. The CDR3 DNA is TGTGCCATCAGGGCTAGCGGGGGCACAGATACGCAGTATTTT. Protein product: CAIRASGGTDTQYF. The rearrangement links TRBV10-3 to TRBJ2-3, with 9 nucleotides matching TRBD2. Looked up from germline, CDR1 is ENHRY and CDR2 is SYGVKD. The CDR3 length is 14 residues. Trimming at V came to 6 bases and at J to 1 base, leaving 2 bases not matched to a gene.

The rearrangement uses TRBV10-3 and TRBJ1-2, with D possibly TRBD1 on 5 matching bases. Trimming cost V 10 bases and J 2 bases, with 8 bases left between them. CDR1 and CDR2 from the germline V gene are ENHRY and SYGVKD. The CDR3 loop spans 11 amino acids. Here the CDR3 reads CATRDNYGYTF. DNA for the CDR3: TGTGCCACGAGGGACAACTATGGCTACACCTTC.

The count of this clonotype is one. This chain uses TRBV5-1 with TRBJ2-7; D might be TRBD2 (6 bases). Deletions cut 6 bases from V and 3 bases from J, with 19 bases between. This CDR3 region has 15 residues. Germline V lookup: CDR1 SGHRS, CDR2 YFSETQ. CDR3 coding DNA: TGCGCCAGCACCCCCGGGACTTTGCCCGTCTACGAGCAGTACTTC. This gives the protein CASTPGTLPVYEQYF.

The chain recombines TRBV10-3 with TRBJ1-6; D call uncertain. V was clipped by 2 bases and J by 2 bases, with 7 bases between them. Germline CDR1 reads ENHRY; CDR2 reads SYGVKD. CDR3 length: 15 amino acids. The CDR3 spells CAISEGNAYNSPLHF. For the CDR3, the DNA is TGTGCCATCAGTGAGGGCAATGCCTATAATTCACCCCTCCACTTT.

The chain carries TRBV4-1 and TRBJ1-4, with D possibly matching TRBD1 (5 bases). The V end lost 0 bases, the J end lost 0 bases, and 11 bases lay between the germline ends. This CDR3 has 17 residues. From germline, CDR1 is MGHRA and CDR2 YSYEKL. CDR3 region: CASSQDRGSATNEKLFF. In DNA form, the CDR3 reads TGCGCCAGCAGCCAAGATCGGGGCAGTGCAACTAATGAAAAACTGTTTTTT.

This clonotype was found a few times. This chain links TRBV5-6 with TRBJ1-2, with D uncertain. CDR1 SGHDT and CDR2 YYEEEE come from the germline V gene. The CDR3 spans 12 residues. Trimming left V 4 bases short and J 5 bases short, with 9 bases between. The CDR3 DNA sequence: TGTGCCAGCAGCGTGGAACTGTATGGCTACACCTTC. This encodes CASSVELYGYTF.

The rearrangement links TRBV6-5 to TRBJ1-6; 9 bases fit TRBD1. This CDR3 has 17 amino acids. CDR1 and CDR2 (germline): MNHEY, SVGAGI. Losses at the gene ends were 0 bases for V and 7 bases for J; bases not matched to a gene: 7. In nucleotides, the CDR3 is TGTGCCAGCAGTTACTCGGGTTCACAGGGGGCGAATTCACCCCTCCACTTT. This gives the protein CASSYSGSQGANSPLHF.

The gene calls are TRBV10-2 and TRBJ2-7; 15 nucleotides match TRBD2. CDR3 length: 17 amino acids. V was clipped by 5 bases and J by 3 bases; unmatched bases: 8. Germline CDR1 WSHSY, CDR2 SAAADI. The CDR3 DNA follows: TGCGCCAGCAGTCCCGGACTAGCGGGGGGGCAAGGCTACGAGCAGTACTTC. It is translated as CASSPGLAGGQGYEQYF.

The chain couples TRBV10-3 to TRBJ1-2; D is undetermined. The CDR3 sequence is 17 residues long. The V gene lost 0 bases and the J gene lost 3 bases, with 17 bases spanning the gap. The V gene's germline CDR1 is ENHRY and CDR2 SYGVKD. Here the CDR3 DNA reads TGTGCCATCAGTGAGTCGGCCTTGGGAGCCCACTACTATGGCTACACCTTC. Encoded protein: CAISESALGAHYYGYTF.

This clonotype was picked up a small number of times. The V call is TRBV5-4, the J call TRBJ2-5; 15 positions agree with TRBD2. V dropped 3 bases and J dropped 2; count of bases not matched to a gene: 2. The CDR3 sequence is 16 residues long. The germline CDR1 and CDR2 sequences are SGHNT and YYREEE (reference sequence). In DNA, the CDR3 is TGTGCCAGCAGCTGGGGGACTAGCGGGGGGCAAGAGACCCAGTACTTC. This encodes CASSWGTSGGQETQYF.